The rows below give T cell receptor beta chains drawn from one sample of a study of blood T cell repertoires in COVID-19. The protocol was immunoSEQ multiplex PCR, while the TCRdb copy is restricted to in-frame clones and leaves out a portion. The data hold approximately 360,000 clones, with 90% observed a single time. Specimen: peripheral blood. Receptors were obtained from a young man with active or convalescent COVID-19. The CDR3 runs from the conserved cysteine through the conserved F or W. Fields, in order: D gene, clone size, V gene, J gene, CDR3 DNA, CDR3 protein. D genes are given only for firm matches. Some rows mark clone size as missing; the rest say once, few, many or name a class of expanded clone.

>NA|NA|TRBV20-1|TRBJ1-6
TGCAGTGCTAGTAGTGGGAGCTCCTATAATTCACCCCTCCACTTT
CSASSGSSYNSPLHF
>NA|NA|TRBV5-1|TRBJ2-1
TGCGCCAGCAGCCTGGAACCAGGGTATTTTTCAGACGGACCCAATGAGCAGTTCTTC
CASSLEPGYFSDGPNEQFF
>TRBD1|NA|TRBV24-1|TRBJ2-1
TGTGCCACCACCCCCTCGGGACAGGGATTCTCCAATGAGCAGTTCTTC
CATTPSGQGFSNEQFF
>NA|NA|TRBV6-5|TRBJ1-2
TGTGCCAGCAGTTACGCACAGGGATCTGGCTACACCTTC
CASSYAQGSGYTF
>TRBD1|NA|TRBV6-5|TRBJ1-4
TGTGCCAGCAGTTACCCCCGGACAGGGGGCGAAAAACTGTTTTTT
CASSYPRTGGEKLFF
>TRBD1|NA|TRBV19|TRBJ1-2
TGTGCCAGTAGTAACCCCGGGACAGCAATATATGGCTACACCTTC
CASSNPGTAIYGYTF
>NA|NA|TRBV19|TRBJ1-2
TGTGCCAGTAGTCCCTGGACTGTTAACTATGGCTACACCTTC
CASSPWTVNYGYTF
>TRBD1|NA|TRBV5-4|TRBJ1-2
TGTGCCAGCAGCTACGGGACAGGCCTAGGGGGCTACACCTTC
CASSYGTGLGGYTF
>NA|once|TRBV27|TRBJ2-7
TGTGCCAGCAGCCCGCTAGGGGGGGGCTACGAGCAGTACTTC
CASSPLGGGYEQYF
>TRBD2|once|TRBV15|TRBJ2-1
TGTGCCACCAGTTCCGGGAGGGCTGCCTACAATGAGCAGTTCTTC
CATSSGRAAYNEQFF
>TRBD2|NA|TRBV7-2|TRBJ2-2
TGTGCCAGCAGCGCTCCTAGCGGGAGGGCCCGTACCGGGGAGCTGTTTTTT
CASSAPSGRARTGELFF
>TRBD1|NA|TRBV18|TRBJ1-6
TGTGCCAGCTCACCTAGGGACAGGGGTAATTCACCCCTCCACTTT
CASSPRDRGNSPLHF
>NA|NA|TRBV19|TRBJ1-5
TGTGCCAGTAGTACCCCCCGCGGTAGCAATCAGCCCCAGCATTTT
CASSTPRGSNQPQHF
>NA|NA|TRBV18|TRBJ2-6
TGTGCCAGCTCATCGATGGGGGCGTCTGGGGCCAACGTCCTGACTTTC
CASSSMGASGANVLTF
>TRBD2|NA|TRBV6-2/TRBV6-3|TRBJ2-1
TGTGCCAGCAGTCCAGGGACTAGCGGGAGCGATGAGCAGTTCTTC
CASSPGTSGSDEQFF
>NA|NA|TRBV27|TRBJ2-3
TGTGCCAGCAGCCAGACAAGAAGCACAGATACGCAGTATTTT
CASSQTRSTDTQYF
>TRBD1|NA|TRBV27|TRBJ1-1
TGTGCCAGCAGTAGGGGACAGGACACTGAAGCTTTCTTT
CASSRGQDTEAFF
>NA|NA|TRBV12-3/TRBV12-4|TRBJ1-2
TGTGCCAGCAGTTTTACCCTAAGCTATGGCTACACCTTC
CASSFTLSYGYTF
>NA|NA|TRBV11-3|TRBJ2-2
TGTGCCAGCAGCCCGGGACTCAAAGACACCGGGGAGCTGTTTTTT
CASSPGLKDTGELFF
>TRBD1|NA|TRBV6-5|TRBJ1-2
TGTGCCAGCAGTTTCACAGGGGGCGAAGGCTACACCTTC
CASSFTGGEGYTF
>TRBD1|NA|TRBV7-8|TRBJ1-4
TGTGCCAGCAGCACCGGGGACAGGGGGCGGAATGAAAAACTGTTTTTT
CASSTGDRGRNEKLFF
>NA|NA|TRBV5-5|TRBJ1-1
TGTGCCAGCAGCCCCTATATCGGGGGACGAGGGAACACTGAAGCTTTCTTT
CASSPYIGGRGNTEAFF
>NA|NA|TRBV28|TRBJ1-2
TGTGCCACTACGGACAGTGATGACTATGGCTACACCTTC
CATTDSDDYGYTF
>TRBD1|once|TRBV19|TRBJ1-2
TGTGCCAGTAGTATCGCAGGGGGAGGTTCGATCGGCTACACCTTC
CASSIAGGGSIGYTF
>TRBD1|few|TRBV19|TRBJ1-6
TGTGCCAGTACCTTTATCGACAGGGGGAATTCACCCCTCCACTTT
CASTFIDRGNSPLHF
>NA|once|TRBV7-2|TRBJ1-4
TGTGCCAGCAGCTTAGGAAAATCTGGCAGAACAAATGAAAAACTGTTTTTT
CASSLGKSGRTNEKLFF
>TRBD1|NA|TRBV7-3|TRBJ2-3
TGTGCCAGCAGCTTGGGACCCGGACAGGGTGTAGATACGCAGTATTTT
CASSLGPGQGVDTQYF
>NA|few|TRBV28|TRBJ1-6
TGTGCCAGCAGTTTATTAGCTTCACCCCTCCACTTT
CASSLLASPLHF
>TRBD1|NA|TRBV7-9|TRBJ1-1
TGTGCCAGCAGCTCAGGGGGTGAAGCTTTCTTT
CASSSGGEAFF
>NA|few|TRBV20-1|TRBJ2-7
TGCAGTGCTAGCGGGGCCTACGAGCAGTACTTC
CSASGAYEQYF
>NA|once|TRBV11-2|TRBJ2-7
TGTGCCAGCAGCCCCCTAGGTAGGCAGGGGCCTTACGAGCAGTACTTC
CASSPLGRQGPYEQYF
>NA|NA|TRBV6-5|TRBJ1-5
TGTGCCAGCAGTTACTCGAGTAGGGGTTATCAGCCCCAGCATTTT
CASSYSSRGYQPQHF
>NA|NA|TRBV5-5|TRBJ1-2
TGTGCCAGCAGCCACGGGTCCTACACCTTC
CASSHGSYTF
>TRBD1|NA|TRBV19|TRBJ2-6
TGTGCCAGTAGTATAGGGGACAGGGGGCTAAGGGCCAACGTGCTGACTTTC
CASSIGDRGLRANVLTF
>TRBD1|few|TRBV7-2|TRBJ1-2
TGTGCCAGCAGCCCTCGGACAGGGGGCTATGGCTACACCTTC
CASSPRTGGYGYTF
>NA|NA|TRBV7-9|TRBJ1-3
TGTGCCAGCAGCCGGGACAATTCTGGAAACACCATATATTTT
CASSRDNSGNTIYF
>TRBD1|NA|TRBV19|TRBJ1-1
TGTGCCAGTATGAGGAAAGCCGGGACAGATTATAACACTGAAGCTTTCTTT
CASMRKAGTDYNTEAFF
>TRBD1|NA|TRBV18|TRBJ1-5
TGTGCCAGCTCACCACCGGGCCAGGGGGGCAATCAGCCCCAGCATTTT
CASSPPGQGGNQPQHF
>TRBD2|NA|TRBV27|TRBJ2-5
TGTGCCAGCAGTTTCGGGGGTACTAGCGGACTGCAAGAGACCCAGTACTTC
CASSFGGTSGLQETQYF
>NA|NA|TRBV28|TRBJ1-1
TGTGCCAGCAGTTTGTCAAGCCCGAACACTGAAGCTTTCTTT
CASSLSSPNTEAFF